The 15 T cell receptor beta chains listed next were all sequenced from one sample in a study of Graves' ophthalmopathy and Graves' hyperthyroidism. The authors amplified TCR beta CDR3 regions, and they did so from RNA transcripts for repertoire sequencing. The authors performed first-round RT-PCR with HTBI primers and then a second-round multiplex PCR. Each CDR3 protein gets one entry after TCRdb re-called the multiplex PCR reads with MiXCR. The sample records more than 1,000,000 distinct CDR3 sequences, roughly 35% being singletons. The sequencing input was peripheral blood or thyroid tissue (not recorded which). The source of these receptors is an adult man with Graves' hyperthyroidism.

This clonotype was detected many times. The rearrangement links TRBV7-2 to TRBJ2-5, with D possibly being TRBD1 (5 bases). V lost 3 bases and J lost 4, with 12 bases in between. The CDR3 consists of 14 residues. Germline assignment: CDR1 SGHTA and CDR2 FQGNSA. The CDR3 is CASSFQGRGETQYF. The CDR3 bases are TGTGCCAGCAGCTTCCAGGGAAGGGGAGAGACCCAGTACTTC.

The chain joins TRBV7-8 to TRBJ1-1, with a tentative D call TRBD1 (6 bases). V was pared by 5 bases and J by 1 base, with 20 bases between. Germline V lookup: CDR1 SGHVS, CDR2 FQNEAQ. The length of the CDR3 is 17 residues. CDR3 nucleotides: TGTGCCAGCAGCCCAACCGGGACACGGAGGTGGAACACTGAAGCTTTCTTT. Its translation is CASSPTGTRRWNTEAFF. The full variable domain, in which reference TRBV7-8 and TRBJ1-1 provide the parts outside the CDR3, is GAGVSQSPRYKVAKRGQDVALRCDPISGHVSLFWYQQALGQGPEFLTYFQNEAQLDKSGLPSDRFFAERPEGSVSTLKIQRTQQEDSAVYLCASSPTGTRRWNTEAFFGQGTRLTVV.

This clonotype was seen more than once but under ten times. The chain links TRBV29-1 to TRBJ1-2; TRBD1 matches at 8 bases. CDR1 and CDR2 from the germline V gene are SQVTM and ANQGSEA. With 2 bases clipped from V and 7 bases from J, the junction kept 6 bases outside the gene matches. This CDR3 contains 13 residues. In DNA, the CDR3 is TGCAGCGTTGAACAGGGGGCAGAGGTTGGCTACACCTTC. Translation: CSVEQGAEVGYTF.

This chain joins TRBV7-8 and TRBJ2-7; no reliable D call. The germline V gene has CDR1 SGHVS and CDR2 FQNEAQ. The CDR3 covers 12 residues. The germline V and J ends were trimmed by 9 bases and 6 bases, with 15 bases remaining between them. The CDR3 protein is CASNDLDGEQYF. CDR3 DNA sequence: TGTGCCAGTAACGATCTTGATGGCGAGCAGTACTTC.

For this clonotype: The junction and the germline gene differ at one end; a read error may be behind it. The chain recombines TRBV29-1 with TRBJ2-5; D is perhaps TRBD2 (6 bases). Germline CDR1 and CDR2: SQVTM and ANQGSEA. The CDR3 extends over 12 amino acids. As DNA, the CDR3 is TGTGCTGGGACTGGGCCTGGGGAGACCCAGTACTTC. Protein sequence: CAGTGPGETQYF.

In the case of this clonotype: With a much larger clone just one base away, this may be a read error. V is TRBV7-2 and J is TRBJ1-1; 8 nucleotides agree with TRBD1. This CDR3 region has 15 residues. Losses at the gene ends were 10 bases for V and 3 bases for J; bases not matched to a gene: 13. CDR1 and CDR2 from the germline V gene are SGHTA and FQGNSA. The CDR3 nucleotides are TGTGCCAACATCCAAGGACAGGGCCCGTACACTGAAGCTTTCTTT. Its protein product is CANIQGQGPYTEAFF.

In DNA, the CDR3 is TGCAGCGGTAATCTCCGGGACAGGGCTCGCAATGAGCAGTTCTTC. It codes for CSGNLRDRARNEQFF. The chain employs TRBV29-1 and TRBJ2-7; TRBD1 matches 9 bases. The J call may not be correct, given that the DNA end is closer to TRBJ2-1. The germline gives CDR1 SQVTM, CDR2 ANQGSEA. The CDR3 extends over 15 amino acids.

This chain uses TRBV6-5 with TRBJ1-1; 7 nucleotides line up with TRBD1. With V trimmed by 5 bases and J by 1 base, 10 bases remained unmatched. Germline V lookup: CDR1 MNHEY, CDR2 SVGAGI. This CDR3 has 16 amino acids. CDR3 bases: TGTGCCAGCAGTGACGACAGGGATGTTACGAACACTGAAGCTTTCTTT. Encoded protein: CASSDDRDVTNTEAFF.

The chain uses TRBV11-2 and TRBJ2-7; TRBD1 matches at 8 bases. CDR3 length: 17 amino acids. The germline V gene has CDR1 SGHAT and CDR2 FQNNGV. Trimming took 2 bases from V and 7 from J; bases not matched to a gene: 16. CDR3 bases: TGTGCCAGCAGCTTATTCCTCTGGACAGGGCCCCAAGGAGAGCAGTACTTC. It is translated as CASSLFLWTGPQGEQYF.

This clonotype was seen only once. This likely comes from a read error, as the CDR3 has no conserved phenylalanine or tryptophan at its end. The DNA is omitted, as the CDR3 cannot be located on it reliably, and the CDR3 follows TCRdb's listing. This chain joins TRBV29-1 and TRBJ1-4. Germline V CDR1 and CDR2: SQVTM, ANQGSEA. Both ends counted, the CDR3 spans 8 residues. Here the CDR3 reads CSVEDGNY.

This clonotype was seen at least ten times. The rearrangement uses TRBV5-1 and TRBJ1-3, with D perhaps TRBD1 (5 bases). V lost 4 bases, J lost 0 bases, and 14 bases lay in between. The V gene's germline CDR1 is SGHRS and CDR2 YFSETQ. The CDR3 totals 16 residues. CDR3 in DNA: TGCGCCAGCAGCGCGGGACCGATGAGCTCTGGAAACACCATATATTTT. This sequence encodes CASSAGPMSSGNTIYF.

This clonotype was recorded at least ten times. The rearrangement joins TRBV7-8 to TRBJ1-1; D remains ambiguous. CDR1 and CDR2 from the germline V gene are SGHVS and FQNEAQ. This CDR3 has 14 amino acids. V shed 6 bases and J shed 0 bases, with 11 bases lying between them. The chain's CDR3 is CASRGLVVNTEAFF. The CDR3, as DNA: TGTGCCAGCAGAGGCTTGGTGGTGAACACTGAAGCTTTCTTT.

In nucleotides, the CDR3 is TGCAGCGCCCGGACAGGGGGAAATTCACCCCTCCACTTT. Translated: CSARTGGNSPLHF. The J gene is TRBJ1-6, the V gene TRBV29-1; TRBD1 matches 10 bases. Germline lookup yields CDR1 SQVTM and CDR2 ANQGSEA. V dropped 7 bases and J dropped 7; count of bases not matched to a gene: 4. The CDR3 has 13 residues.

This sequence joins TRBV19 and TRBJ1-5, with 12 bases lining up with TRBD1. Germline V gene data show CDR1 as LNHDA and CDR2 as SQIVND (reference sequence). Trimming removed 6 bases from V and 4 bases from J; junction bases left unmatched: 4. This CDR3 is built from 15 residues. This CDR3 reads CASRGQGALNQPQHF. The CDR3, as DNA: TGTGCCAGTAGGGGACAGGGGGCATTGAATCAGCCCCAGCATTTT. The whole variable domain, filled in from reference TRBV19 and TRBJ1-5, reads DGGITQSPKYLFRKEGQNVTLSCEQNLNHDAMYWYRQDPGQGLRLIYYSQIVNDFQKGDIAEGYSVSREKKESFPLTVTSAQKNPTAFYLCASRGQGALNQPQHFGDGTRLSIL.

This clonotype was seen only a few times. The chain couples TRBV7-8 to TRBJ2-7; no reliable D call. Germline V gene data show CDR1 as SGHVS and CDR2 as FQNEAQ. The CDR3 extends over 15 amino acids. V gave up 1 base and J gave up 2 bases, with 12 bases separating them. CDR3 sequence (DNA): TGTGCCAGCAGCTTAGGATTTCCGCTTCCCTACGAGCAGTACTTC. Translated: CASSLGFPLPYEQYF.